The rows below give T cell receptor beta chains drawn from one sample of a study of blood T cells in healthy people across ages. From the 5' RACE reads, TCRdb called clonotypes with MiXCR, one entry per CDR3 protein. Among around 780,000 distinct CDR3 sequences listed, around a quarter were seen once. The sample was also reused in another study, on T cells of mothers and their children.

The material sequenced was blood. The receptors derive from a boy younger than 18 in good health. The CDR3 runs from the conserved cysteine through the conserved F or W. The D gene is left open where the match is weak. Rows may omit the clone size; those that give it use once, few, many or a size class.

TRBJ2-5	TRBV6-6	.	.	CASSLLDTKETQYF	TGTGCCAGCAGCCTCCTGGACACCAAAGAGACCCAGTACTTC
TRBJ2-2	TRBV30	.	.	CAWVKTGELFF	TGTGCCTGGGTGAAGACCGGGGAGCTGTTTTTT
TRBJ2-4	TRBV29-1	few	.	CSVENWDGENIQYF	TGCAGCGTTGAAAACTGGGACGGTGAAAACATTCAGTACTTC
TRBJ1-2	TRBV29-1	.	.	CSVEQGPNYGYTF	TGCAGCGTTGAACAGGGGCCCAACTATGGCTACACCTTC
TRBJ2-3	TRBV12-3/TRBV12-4	.	TRBD2	CASGGGDTQYF	TGTGCCAGCGGGGGGGGAGATACGCAGTATTTT
TRBJ2-7	TRBV6-5	.	.	CASSQGLVDYEQYF	TGTGCCAGCAGCCAGGGTTTAGTAGACTACGAGCAGTACTTC
TRBJ2-7	TRBV12-3/TRBV12-4	few	TRBD2	CASWGGLGEQYF	TGTGCCTCTTGGGGGGGGTTGGGCGAGCAGTACTTC
TRBJ2-1	TRBV20-1	few	.	CSARESGRGEQFF	TGCAGTGCTAGAGAAAGCGGGCGGGGTGAGCAGTTCTTC
TRBJ2-2	TRBV9	few	.	CASSAGPRGNTGELFF	TGTGCCAGCAGCGCCGGTCCCAGGGGGAACACCGGGGAGCTGTTTTTT
TRBJ2-5	TRBV5-1	.	TRBD2	CASSFSGGGGETQYF	TGCGCCAGCAGCTTTAGCGGGGGAGGAGGAGAGACCCAGTACTTC
TRBJ2-1	TRBV20-1	.	.	CSAPPTTVYNEQFF	TGCAGTGCTCCTCCGACCACGGTTTACAATGAGCAGTTCTTC
TRBJ2-1	TRBV29-1	few	TRBD1	CSVTGGAGVRIF	TGCAGCGTTACAGGGGGCGCGGGGGTTAGGATCTTC
TRBJ2-3	TRBV11-2	few	.	CASSFPSDTQYF	TGTGCCAGCAGCTTCCCCTCAGATACGCAGTATTTT
TRBJ1-5	TRBV28	.	.	CASSLAGLVNQPQHF	TGTGCCAGCAGTTTGGCAGGATTGGTCAATCAGCCCCAGCATTTT
TRBJ2-7	TRBV5-1	.	TRBD2	CASSLRGRAYEQYF	TGCGCCAGCAGCTTGCGCGGGAGGGCCTACGAGCAGTACTTC
TRBJ2-5	TRBV24-1	few	TRBD2	CATSASGGTQETQYF	TGTGCCACCAGTGCCAGCGGGGGGACCCAGGAGACCCAGTACTTC
TRBJ2-5	TRBV27	once	.	CASSKDRQQYF	TGTGCCAGCAGTAAGGACAGACAGCAGTACTTC
TRBJ1-2	TRBV7-2	.	.	CASSLDATGPYGYTF	TGTGCCAGCAGCTTAGATGCCACTGGTCCTTATGGCTACACCTTC
TRBJ1-1	TRBV7-9	.	.	CASSPPRGAPIQNTEAFF	TGTGCCAGCAGCCCCCCCCGCGGGGCACCAATTCAGAACACTGAAGCTTTCTTT
TRBJ1-2	TRBV7-9	.	TRBD1	CASTPARRGTNCYTF	TGTGCCAGCACCCCTGCGCGCAGGGGGACGAATTGCTACACCTTC
TRBJ2-7	TRBV7-8	.	TRBD2	CASSSAISGSYEQYF	TGTGCCAGCAGCTCAGCGATTAGCGGGAGCTACGAGCAGTACTTC
TRBJ1-5	TRBV29-1	.	.	CSVEVQGNQPQHF	TGCAGCGTTGAAGTCCAGGGTAATCAGCCCCAGCATTTT
TRBJ1-4	TRBV11-1	few	.	CASSLFVQSEKLFF	TGTGCCAGCAGCTTATTCGTGCAGTCGGAAAAACTGTTTTTT
TRBJ2-1	TRBV5-1	.	TRBD1	CASSPGGRANEQFF	TGCGCCAGCAGCCCAGGGGGTCGAGCCAATGAGCAGTTCTTC
TRBJ2-5	TRBV10-3	few	.	CAISESQGSETQYF	TGTGCCATCAGTGAGTCTCAGGGGAGCGAGACCCAGTACTTC
TRBJ1-4	TRBV4-2	.	TRBD1	CASSPRGGTASSPTNEKLFF	TGTGCCAGCAGCCCGCGCGGGGGGACAGCCTCATCCCCAACTAATGAAAAACTGTTTTTT
TRBJ2-5	TRBV3-1	few	.	CASSQAQGTQYF	TGTGCCAGCAGCCAAGCTCAGGGGACCCAGTACTTC
TRBJ2-1	TRBV11-2	.	.	CASSSRRPGDEQFF	TGTGCCAGCAGCTCGAGGAGGCCCGGGGATGAGCAGTTCTTC
TRBJ1-4	TRBV20-1	few	.	CSVPGDSAKKLFF	TGCAGTGTCCCAGGAGACTCAGCGAAAAAACTGTTTTTT
TRBJ2-5	TRBV5-6	.	TRBD1	CASSNLQGKETQYF	TGTGCCAGCAGCAACTTACAGGGGAAAGAGACCCAGTACTTC
TRBJ2-7	TRBV3-1	few	TRBD1	CASSLGTGSAEQYF	TGTGCCAGCAGCCTGGGGACAGGGTCGGCCGAGCAGTACTTC
TRBJ2-1	TRBV11-2	.	.	CASSSLSGLDEQFF	TGTGCCAGCAGCTCGCTGAGTGGGTTGGATGAGCAGTTCTTC
TRBJ2-7	TRBV7-9	.	.	CASSLVEGARYEQYF	TGTGCCAGCAGCTTAGTGGAGGGGGCGAGATACGAGCAGTACTTC
TRBJ2-5	TRBV6-6	few	.	CASSYGQPETQYF	TGTGCCAGCAGTTACGGCCAACCTGAGACCCAGTACTTC
TRBJ1-2	TRBV9	.	TRBD1	CASSPSPGGDNYGYTF	TGTGCCAGCAGCCCGTCCCCAGGGGGAGATAACTATGGCTACACCTTC
TRBJ2-5	TRBV14	.	.	CASSRTGARTQYF	TGTGCCAGCAGTCGGACCGGGGCTAGGACCCAGTACTTC
TRBJ2-5	TRBV5-1	.	TRBD1	CASSSVTGVQETQYF	TGCGCCAGCAGCTCGGTCACAGGGGTTCAGGAGACCCAGTACTTC
TRBJ2-3	TRBV5-1	.	TRBD1	CASSFFDRDTDTQYF	TGCGCCAGCAGCTTTTTTGACAGGGACACAGATACGCAGTATTTT
TRBJ1-2	TRBV10-3	few	.	CATRRDSEGVYGYTF	TGTGCCACTAGGCGGGATTCAGAGGGGGTCTATGGCTACACCTTC
TRBJ1-4	TRBV7-9	.	TRBD1	CASSRQGVREKLFF	TGTGCCAGCAGCAGACAGGGGGTACGGGAAAAACTGTTTTTT
TRBJ2-7	TRBV4-1	.	.	CASSQGFKVRAGGRNEQYF	TGCGCCAGCAGCCAAGGGTTTAAAGTAAGAGCTGGGGGCAGAAACGAGCAGTACTTC
TRBJ2-2	TRBV11-3	.	.	CACAREGGAANTGELFF	TGTGCGTGCGCGCGCGAAGGCGGCGCGGCCAACACCGGGGAGCTGTTTTTT
TRBJ2-2	TRBV10-2	.	.	CASRQGKDTGELFF	TGCGCCAGCAGGCAAGGGAAGGACACCGGGGAGCTGTTTTTT
TRBJ2-7	TRBV2	once	.	CASSVEGLGTEQYF	TGTGCCAGCAGTGTAGAGGGTTTAGGAACCGAGCAGTACTTC
TRBJ2-7	TRBV12-3/TRBV12-4	few	.	CASSFRHLISEQYF	TGTGCCAGCAGTTTTAGACATCTGATCTCCGAGCAGTACTTC
TRBJ1-2	TRBV29-1	.	.	CSVLAGAGSNYGYTF	TGCAGCGTTTTGGCAGGGGCCGGTTCTAACTATGGCTACACCTTC